This T cell receptor (beta chain) stems from a study of spatial heterogeneity in lung cancer (dated by TCRdb to about 2019). The study in broad terms: Beta-chain transcripts were consistently detected in greater numbers than alpha-chain transcripts, which likely reflects a higher abundance of beta-chain transcripts. In the raw uncorrected reads, each unique combination of TCR and UMI appeared more than ten times on average. The study linked features of the TCR repertoire to counts of nonsynonymous mutations, which were determined by whole-exome sequencing of tumor tissue. In non-small cell lung cancer, the study quantitatively compared TCR alpha and beta repertoires across several tumor regions, matched nontumor lung, and blood. At surgery, hundreds of tumor regions, around 65 matched nontumor lung samples and some 54 PBMC samples were TCR-sequenced for both alpha and beta chains.

This clonotype was seen ten or more times. Its antigen is unknown. There are no base qualities to consult, and no much larger clone falls within one base. The research as a whole found: Confirming at a functional level the hypothesis that regional TCRs recognize regional mutations was considered to require additional single-cell paired TCR alpha and beta sequencing. Ubiquitous expanded tumor TCRs were found in blood more often at tumor resection than at routine follow-up.

In the paper's terms, the time point label means: sample taken at primary tumor resection. TCR sequencing used whole RNA extracted from tumor and nontumor lung tissue, or from cryopreserved PBMC samples, without cell sorting. Donors were some 78 patients with early-stage, untreated non-small cell lung cancer from the lung TRACERx cohort. Only patients with enough RNA available from two or more tumor regions were chosen for TCR sequencing. The method was 5' RACE. Instrument used: NextSeq 500. The TCR library protocol attached a unique molecular identifier to each TCR cDNA molecule to allow correction of PCR and sequencing errors. The study's own analysis went as follows. TCR identification, UMI-based error correction and CDR3 extraction were all carried out with Decombinator tools. TCRs above a frequency of 2 per 1,000, corresponding to the top 1% of the tumor frequency distribution, were defined as expanded. Rényi diversity was computed with the R vegan package after subsampling each repertoire 100 times to 5,000 TCRs. To build CDR3 similarity networks, amino acid triplet string-kernel similarity was used, and CDR3s were connected when their pairwise similarity was above 0.82. The public reads were reprocessed in TCRdb via fastp at Q25 and MiXCR, keeping in-frame beta chains. Records with the same CDR3 protein are collapsed into one entry carrying the most frequent genes and DNA. The V and J calls reflect TCRdb's pipeline rather than the authors' work. In all, the sample holds 75,000 to 85,000 distinct CDR3 sequences, and 15% to 20% of those were seen once. The leading ten clones occupy 5% to 7.5% of the sample.

The sequence derives from a male donor with early-stage non-small cell lung cancer. Sample: PBMCs, taken at surgery.

Read as DNA, the sequence is TGCAGTGCTAGAGAGGCCAGGGTAAACTACGAGCAGTACTTC. This translates into CSAREARVNYEQYF. The V and J genes are TRBV20-1 and TRBJ2-7, with TRBD1 as a weak D call on 5 bases. Deletion took 0 bases off V and 3 bases off J, with a span of 12 bases between the germline ends. Its CDR3 holds 14 amino acids, cysteine through phenylalanine. Here the CDR3 DNA is all that survives: 42 bases in frame from base 1. As encoded in the germline V gene (reference sequence), CDR1 is DFQATT while CDR2 is SNEGSKA.